Listed below are T cell receptor beta chains from one sample, sequenced in a study of blood T cell repertoires in COVID-19. Assay: immunoSEQ multiplex PCR; the TCRdb copy retains only in-frame clones and omits some. The sample has 25,000 to 30,000 clones, 85% to 90% seen once. The sequenced sample consisted of peripheral blood. These receptors came from a man in his sixties or seventies with active COVID-19. CDR3s include the opening cysteine and the closing phenylalanine or tryptophan. D genes are given only for firm matches. Expanded clones get a size class; other rows say once, few or many, or leave the size out.

NA	TRBV2	NA	TRBJ1-5	TGTGCCAGCAGTGAGACAGGAAATCAGCCCCAGCATTTT	CASSETGNQPQHF
NA	TRBV5-4	NA	TRBJ1-6	TGTGCCAGCAGTTCGAACAGGGAATTGGGGGCCCTCCACTTT	CASSSNRELGALHF
TRBD1	TRBV30	NA	TRBJ2-3	TGTGCCTGGAGCTCAGACAGGGCAAATACGCAGTATTTT	CAWSSDRANTQYF
NA	TRBV11-1	NA	TRBJ2-5	TGTGCCAGCAGCTTAGCGGGGGCCGGAAAGACCCAGTACTTC	CASSLAGAGKTQYF
NA	TRBV6-6	NA	TRBJ1-3	TGTGCCAGCAGTTACTCAGTCAGCTCTGGAAACACCATATATTTT	CASSYSVSSGNTIYF
TRBD1	TRBV7-9	NA	TRBJ1-4	TGTGCCAGCAGCTCGACAGGGGGGGATGAAAAACTGTTTTTT	CASSSTGGDEKLFF
TRBD1	TRBV30	once	TRBJ1-2	TGTGCCTGGAGTGCCCGGACAGGGGCCCGTTACTATGGCTACACCTTC	CAWSARTGARYYGYTF
TRBD2	TRBV7-6	NA	TRBJ2-5	TGTGCCAGCAGCGCCCCGGGACTACTGACTGAGACCCAGTACTTC	CASSAPGLLTETQYF
NA	TRBV5-6	once	TRBJ2-5	TGTGCCAGCAGCTTGCTCGCGGGGGCCCATGAGACCCAGTACTTC	CASSLLAGAHETQYF
TRBD2	TRBV6-1	once	TRBJ2-2	TGTGCCAGCAGTGACTATGCGGGGGACTCGGCCGGGGAGCTGTTTTTT	CASSDYAGDSAGELFF
NA	TRBV7-9	NA	TRBJ1-6	TGTGCCAGCAGCTCACAGGGCCTTAATTCACCCCTCCACTTT	CASSSQGLNSPLHF
NA	TRBV4-1	NA	TRBJ1-4	TGCGCCAGCAGCCAAGATATCACCAGTCTCTCTAATGAAAAACTGTTTTTT	CASSQDITSLSNEKLFF
NA	TRBV7-9	NA	TRBJ1-1	TGTGCCAGCAGCTTAGTGAGGGTGAACACTGAAGCTTTCTTT	CASSLVRVNTEAFF
NA	TRBV7-8	once	TRBJ1-2	TGTGCCAGCAGCCCCCGACAGCATTTGAACTATGGCTACACCTTC	CASSPRQHLNYGYTF
NA	TRBV6-2/TRBV6-3	NA	TRBJ2-1	TGTGCCAGCAGTTACTCCCTAGGGACAACCTACAATGAGCAGTTCTTC	CASSYSLGTTYNEQFF
NA	TRBV11-2	NA	TRBJ1-1	TGTGCCAGCAGCAGGGGGTTTTGGAACACTGAAGCTTTCTTT	CASSRGFWNTEAFF
NA	TRBV12-3/TRBV12-4	NA	TRBJ1-2	TGTGCCAGCAGTTTAGGGCAGGTCGGTGGCTACACCTTC	CASSLGQVGGYTF
TRBD1	TRBV19	NA	TRBJ1-6	TGTGCCAGTAGTATCGGGACAGGGCGTTCACCCCTCCACTTT	CASSIGTGRSPLHF
NA	TRBV7-2	NA	TRBJ2-1	TGTGCCAGCAGCTTAGCGGGGGGGCCCAATGAGCAGTTCTTC	CASSLAGGPNEQFF
NA	TRBV7-9	NA	TRBJ1-4	TGTGCCAGCAGCTTAGCGGGGGCAGGACGGAATGAAAAACTGTTTTTT	CASSLAGAGRNEKLFF
NA	TRBV5-5	NA	TRBJ2-6	TGTGCCAGCAGCCTCCGGGGAGGCTCTGGCTCTGGGGCCAACGTCCTGACTTTC	CASSLRGGSGSGANVLTF